Following are 12 T cell receptor beta chains from one sample sequenced in a study of blood T cell repertoires in COVID-19. Profiling relied on immunoSEQ multiplex PCR, and the TCRdb table lists in-frame clones only, not all of them. In the table there are 200,000 to 250,000 clones, nearly 90% of which are singletons. The sample was PBMCs or T cells enriched from blood (not recorded which). The source is a man aged 30-40 years who had been exposed to COVID-19.

The V and J genes are TRBV6-6 and TRBJ1-2; D is unresolved. Germline values: CDR1 MNHNY, CDR2 SVGAGI (reference sequence). V was pared by 6 bases and J by 4 bases, with 21 bases between. CDR3 length: 16 residues. CDR3 in DNA: TGTGCCAGCAGCCGCCAGGCGGGCTTGGTCGGCTATGGCTACACCTTC. Its protein is CASSRQAGLVGYGYTF.

The chain couples TRBV6-2 or TRBV6-3 to TRBJ2-5, with unresolved D. The CDR3 runs 16 residues. Trimming stripped 4 bases from V and 5 bases from J, with 20 bases between. Germline CDR1 and CDR2: MNHEY and SVGEGT. Here the CDR3 reads CASSSTVREPRETQYF. CDR3 nucleotides: TGTGCCAGCAGTTCCACGGTCCGTGAGCCCCGGGAGACCCAGTACTTC.

The chain employs TRBV27 and TRBJ1-2; D remains unclear. Trimming cost V 4 bases and J 4 bases, with 10 bases left between them. Looked up from germline, CDR1 is MNHEY and CDR2 is SMNVEV (reference sequence). The CDR3 contains 13 residues. The CDR3 DNA reads TGTGCCAGCAGTTCTTCACAGAGCTATGGCTACACCTTC. Translated: CASSSSQSYGYTF.

J is TRBJ1-2 and V is TRBV9, with D perhaps matching TRBD1 (5 bases). Between the trimmed V and J ends, which lost 0 bases and 5 bases, there was a span of 14 bases. CDR3 length equals 15 residues. Germline V gives CDR1 SGDLS, CDR2 YYNGEE. The DNA for the CDR3 is TGTGCCAGCAGCGTAGTTTCAGGGTTTAAATATGGCTACACCTTC. Residues: CASSVVSGFKYGYTF.

The J gene is TRBJ1-6, the V gene TRBV27; D not certain. Trimming removed 5 bases at V and 0 bases at J, with 11 bases between. CDR3 length: 16 residues. The germline V gene encodes CDR1 MNHEY and CDR2 SMNVEV (reference sequence). CDR3 in amino acids: CASSLAASSYNSPLHF. CDR3 in DNA: TGTGCCAGCAGTCTGGCGGCTAGCTCCTATAATTCACCCCTCCACTTT.

The chain uses TRBV12-3 or TRBV12-4 and TRBJ1-3; D is possibly TRBD1 (6 bases). Trimming stripped 5 bases from V and 7 bases from J, with 12 bases between. This CDR3 has 13 amino acids. The CDR3 sequence: CASSPFQGNTIYF. Written as DNA, the CDR3 is TGTGCCAGCAGTCCCTTCCAGGGGAACACCATATATTTT.

The chain combines TRBV6-5 with TRBJ1-1, with 7 bases that match TRBD1. Germline CDR1 is MNHEY and CDR2 is SVGAGI. CDR3 length equals 15 residues. The J segment lost 1 base and the V segment lost 4 bases, leaving 6 bases of the junction unmatched. CDR3 sequence (DNA): TGTGCCAGCAGTTTAACAGGGGCTTCGAACACTGAAGCTTTCTTT. It yields the protein CASSLTGASNTEAFF.

This chain joins TRBV5-1 and TRBJ1-3, with 10 positions matching TRBD1. Germline CDR1 SGHRS, CDR2 YFSETQ. CDR3 length: 16 amino acids. The trim removed 3 bases at V and 2 bases at J, leaving 5 bases unmatched. CDR3 loop: CASSYGTGVAGNTIYF. The CDR3 nucleotides read TGCGCCAGCAGCTACGGGACAGGGGTAGCTGGAAACACCATATATTTT.

This chain links TRBV3-1 (or the pseudogene TRBV3-2) with TRBJ1-3; D unresolved. The germline gives CDR1 LGHDT, CDR2 YNNKEL (reference sequence). The CDR3 sequence is 14 residues long. V was clipped by 2 bases and J by 1 base, with 6 bases between them. CDR3 DNA sequence: TGTGCCAGCAGCCAATTGACTTCTGGAAACACCATATATTTT. Translated: CASSQLTSGNTIYF.

The chain is built from TRBV6-1 and TRBJ1-6; possibly TRBD1 for D (5 bases). Trimming stripped 2 bases from V and 11 bases from J, with 16 bases between. CDR1 and CDR2 from the germline V gene are MNHNS and SASEGT. This CDR3 is 15 amino acids long. CDR3 coding DNA: TGTGCCAGCAGTGAAAGAAGGGCCAGGGAGGCACCCCTCCACTTT. Protein sequence: CASSERRAREAPLHF.

The chain uses TRBV15 and TRBJ2-1; 10 bases are a match to TRBD1. The CDR3 is 15 amino acids. The germline V gene has CDR1 LNHNV and CDR2 YYDKDF (reference sequence). The trim removed 2 bases at V and 4 bases at J, leaving 2 bases unmatched. The CDR3 sequence is CATSRPGQGYNEQFF. CDR3 in DNA: TGTGCCACCAGCAGACCGGGACAGGGGTACAATGAGCAGTTCTTC.

The V call is TRBV6-4, the J call TRBJ1-2; D is unclear. CDR3 length: 13 amino acids. V dropped 5 bases and J dropped 6 bases, with 13 bases sitting between them. Germline CDR1 and CDR2: MRHNA and SNTAGT. The CDR3 loop reads CASSPNGEDGYTF. The CDR3 DNA sequence: TGTGCCAGCAGTCCCAATGGGGAGGATGGCTACACCTTC.